The sequence of this T cell receptor beta chain was determined in a study of PD-L1 blockade in urothelial cancer. Study-wide background: About 90% of the roughly 29 patients were men whose urothelial cancer was bladder-origin. Median blood clonality was roughly 0.087, with about 81,000 unique TCRs. Patients arrived having already received 0 to 3 prior chemotherapy regimens.

The CDR3 has 17 amino acids. Trimming stripped 2 bases from V and 3 bases from J, with 20 bases between. In germline, CDR1 is MNHNS, CDR2 SASEGT. The time point is: peripheral blood 6 weeks after treatment start. Clones were sequenced by immunoSEQ multiplex PCR, and TCRdb holds only the in-frame ones, with some missing. The sample lists approximately 91,000 clones; roughly 80% were seen once. The V gene is TRBV6-1, the J gene TRBJ2-7; a possible D gene is TRBD2 (6 bases). The input for sequencing was PBMCs, taken around atezolizumab (anti-PD-L1) treatment. The clonotype was recovered from a man between 65 and 80 years old with urothelial cancer. CDR3 protein: CASSERGVGASFYEQYF. CDR3 DNA: TGTGCCAGCAGTGAACGCGGGGTGGGAGCATCATTCTACGAGCAGTACTTC.